A single sample is the source of the 10 T cell receptor beta chains below, sequenced in a study of T-cell reconstitution after alpha-beta-depleted transplantation in children. The TCRbeta library was prepared with unique molecular identifiers. MiXCR, applied by TCRdb to the PCR reads, yields one record per CDR3 protein. The data hold hundreds of thousands of distinct CDR3 sequences, with about an eighth observed a single time. This material consisted of PBMCs, taken before TCRalphabeta/CD19-depleted stem cell transplant. These receptors all come from a girl aged 2 to 10 with congenital amegakaryocytic thrombocytopenia, due to receive a stem cell transplant.

This clonotype has a count of ten or more. The CDR3 loop reads CASSSTSGTFQETQYF. CDR3 in DNA: TGCGCCAGCAGCTCGACTAGCGGGACCTTTCAAGAGACCCAGTACTTC. The rearrangement joins TRBV5-1 to TRBJ2-5; 11 bases are shared with TRBD2. The CDR3 loop spans 16 amino acids. Germline assignment: CDR1 SGHRS and CDR2 YFSETQ. V was pared by 3 bases and J by 2 bases, with 6 bases of the junction left unmatched.

The V gene is TRBV7-9, the J gene TRBJ2-1; 9 nucleotides match TRBD2. CDR1 is SEHNR, CDR2 FQNEAQ, per germline (reference sequence). The CDR3 contains 14 residues. Unmatched junction bases numbered 11, after V lost 10 bases and J lost 7 bases. CDR3 amino acids: CATMRGLASNEQFF. The CDR3 DNA follows: TGTGCCACCATGAGAGGACTAGCGAGTAATGAGCAGTTCTTC.

This clonotype was observed at least ten times. The chain couples TRBV5-1 to TRBJ1-4; weak D call: TRBD1 (6 bases). Germline V gives CDR1 SGHRS, CDR2 YFSETQ. Trimming shortened V by 7 bases and J by 5 bases, and 21 bases separated the two germline ends. The length of the CDR3 is 16 residues. The chain's CDR3 is CASGHTGTPRNEKLFF. CDR3 nucleotide sequence: TGCGCCAGCGGACATACTGGGACACCGAGAAATGAAAAACTGTTTTTT.

This clonotype came up many times. This CDR3 is CSVGDGSAEAFF. The CDR3 nucleotides read TGCAGCGTTGGGGACGGATCGGCTGAAGCTTTCTTT. The V call is TRBV29-1, the J call TRBJ1-1; possible D gene TRBD1, 5 bases. CDR3 length equals 12 residues. V lost 4 bases to trimming and J lost 6 bases, with 12 bases between them. Germline lookup yields CDR1 SQVTM and CDR2 ANQGSEA.

This clonotype was counted ten times or more. This chain connects TRBV29-1 to TRBJ1-2, with TRBD1 matching over 7 bases. Trimming at V came to 3 bases and at J to 7 bases, leaving 5 bases not matched to a gene. The CDR3 consists of 12 residues. The V gene's germline CDR1 is SQVTM and CDR2 ANQGSEA. CDR3 sequence reads: CSVDRGVFGYTF. DNA for the CDR3: TGCAGCGTTGACAGGGGGGTCTTTGGCTACACCTTC. Full variable domain (rest looked up from reference TRBV29-1 and TRBJ1-2): SAVISQKPSRDICQRGTSLTIQCQVDSQVTMMFWYRQQPGQSLTLIATANQGSEATYESGFVIDKFPISRPNLTFSTLTVSNMSPEDSSIYLCSVDRGVFGYTFGSGTRLTVV.

This clonotype was picked up a small number of times. The chain employs TRBV11-3 and TRBJ2-1; D not resolved. The germline V and J ends were trimmed by 3 bases and 6 bases, with 9 bases remaining between them. Germline values: CDR1 SGHNT, CDR2 YENEEA. The CDR3 contains 13 residues. The CDR3 sequence is CASSLISVNEQFF. DNA of the CDR3: TGTGCCAGCAGCTTGATCTCAGTCAATGAGCAGTTCTTC.

The chain combines TRBV12-3 or TRBV12-4 with TRBJ1-1; D is undetermined. Trimming cost V 3 bases and J 11 bases, with 13 bases left between them. The CDR3 totals 12 residues. CDR3 sequence (DNA): TGTGCCAGCAGTTTCGATTTGGTCTTGGCTTTCTTT. Protein product: CASSFDLVLAFF.

The V and J genes are TRBV5-1 and TRBJ2-3; D might be TRBD2 (5 bases). The CDR3 extends over 14 amino acids. V lost 4 bases and J 5 bases, leaving 14 bases between the germline ends. Per the germline V gene, CDR1 is SGHRS and CDR2 is YFSETQ. The CDR3 DNA sequence: TGCGCCAGCAGCACGAGAACGGGAAAAGATACGCAGTATTTT. Amino acids: CASSTRTGKDTQYF.

Ten or more counts support this clonotype. This chain links TRBV11-2 with TRBJ2-7; no reliable D call. The CDR3 runs to 14 residues. The germline V gene encodes CDR1 SGHAT and CDR2 FQNNGV. Trimming shortened V by 1 base and J by 4 bases, and 11 bases separated the two germline ends. The DNA of the CDR3 is TGTGCCAGCAGCTTAGGATCTGGCCGTTACGAGCAGTACTTC. It encodes CASSLGSGRYEQYF.

In its sample, this clonotype was seen many times. This rearrangement joins TRBV20-1 to TRBJ2-5; D perhaps matches TRBD2 (6 bases). CDR3 size: 17 residues. V was cut by 3 bases and J by 0 bases, with 20 bases left in between. Germline values: CDR1 DFQATT, CDR2 SNEGSKA (reference sequence). CDR3 sequence reads: CSARDALSGRNQETQYF. The CDR3 DNA follows: TGCAGTGCTAGGGATGCCCTTAGCGGAAGAAACCAAGAGACCCAGTACTTC.